This TCR beta chain was documented in a study of blood T cell repertoires in COVID-19. Study-level information: Both acute and convalescent COVID-19 samples were obtained from the United States, Italy and Spain. PBMCs, B-cell-depleted T cells, or T cells provided the cDNA or gDNA that made up the material.

Symptom resolution, clearance, or two negative PCRs marked donors in Cohort 3 as recovered. The CDR3 contains 15 residues. Germline trimming cut 3 bases from V and 7 bases from J; bases unmatched to any gene: 7. Germline V gives CDR1 SGHDN, CDR2 FVKESK. TCRdb's copy holds only in-frame clones and misses some; the assay was immunoSEQ multiplex PCR. The sample consists of some 200,000 clones, roughly 90% of them appearing once. The receptor's source is a woman aged 30 to 39 who had recovered from COVID-19. V and J are TRBV14 and TRBJ2-3, with 10 bases identical to TRBD2. Sequencing input: PBMCs or T cells enriched from blood (not recorded which). The CDR3 DNA sequence: TGTGCCAGCAGCCACGGACTAGCGGTGGATTATACGCAGTATTTT. The encoded protein is CASSHGLAVDYTQYF.